The 5 T cell receptor beta chains in this list originate from one sample, sequenced in a study of tumor-infiltrating lymphocytes in primary liver carcinoma. Constant-region priming of about 500 ng total RNA yielded TCR beta cDNA. Three-round nested multiplex PCR performed with slightly modified ARM-PCR produced the TCR beta libraries. TRBV1-TRBV30 forward primers and a C-beta reverse primer were used in the first two PCR rounds, which each ran for about 9 cycles. Each CDR3 protein is one row after TCRdb ran MiXCR on the multiplex PCR reads. This sample has roughly 330,000 distinct CDR3 sequences, with roughly 61% found just once. Unsorted whole blood supplied the blood RNA, and germline DNA was isolated too. The sequencing input was peripheral blood. These receptor sequences come from a man aged 35-49 years with primary liver carcinoma and hepatitis B virus infection.

The chain uses TRBV7-8 and TRBJ2-7; TRBD2 agrees at 7 bases. Germline V gives CDR1 SGHVS, CDR2 FQNEAQ. This CDR3 is built from 19 residues. J gave up 6 bases and V 3 bases, and 23 bases lay outside the gene matches. CDR3 amino acids: CASSLQLASISRGSGEQYF. The CDR3 DNA sequence: TGTGCCAGCAGCTTGCAACTAGCGTCAATCAGCCGCGGATCGGGCGAGCAGTACTTC.

This clonotype occurred many times. The J gene is TRBJ2-7, the V gene TRBV13; 7 positions match TRBD1. J lost 2 bases, V lost 4 bases, and 5 bases had no gene match. This CDR3 has 14 residues. Germline CDR1 is PRHDT and CDR2 is FYEKMQ (reference sequence). CDR3 sequence (DNA): TGTGCCAGCAGCTCAAGACAGGGCCCCTACGAGCAGTACTTC. Protein product: CASSSRQGPYEQYF.

This clonotype came up many times. This chain links TRBV6-5 with TRBJ1-2, with D possibly matching TRBD1 (6 bases). The CDR3 has 13 amino acids. Deletions cut 6 bases from V and 5 bases from J, with 13 bases between. Per the germline V gene, CDR1 is MNHEY and CDR2 is SVGAGI. In DNA, the CDR3 is TGTGCCAGCAGAAAGGGACAACATTATGGCTACACCTTC. Protein: CASRKGQHYGYTF.

Points on this clonotype: A much bigger clone sits one base away, suggesting this may be a read error. Here the CDR3 omits its conserved ending phenylalanine or tryptophan, so a read error is the likely source. This CDR3 reads CASSQLSGRDSDEQFI. CDR3 nucleotides: TGTGCCAGCAGTCAGCTTAGCGGGAGGGATTCTGATGAGCAGTTCATC. The rearrangement links TRBV14 to TRBJ2-1, with 11 bases identical to TRBD2. The CDR3 runs 16 residues. The germline CDR1 and CDR2 sequences are SGHDN and FVKESK. V shed 6 bases and J 8 bases; nucleotides not matched to a gene: 12.

The rearrangement joins TRBV4-2 to TRBJ1-5; D unresolved. The V gene's germline CDR1 is LGHNA and CDR2 YNFKEQ. This CDR3 has 15 amino acids. The ends were cut back, 0 bases at V and 3 bases at J, with 9 bases in the middle. As DNA, the CDR3 is TGTGCCAGCAGCCAAGATATAGTGGTCAATCAGCCCCAGCATTTT. The encoded protein is CASSQDIVVNQPQHF.